This TCR beta chain was sequenced in a study of T cells in Graves' hyperthyroidism and ophthalmopathy. Study-level background: Staff took peripheral blood when the initial diagnosis was made, before any treatment began.

Overall study findings and caveats: It was a median about seven months before onset that the model predicted ophthalmopathy.

Blood from later-ophthalmopathy patients was taken at first hyperthyroidism diagnosis. Extraction of PBMCs used 8 to 10 ml of fresh peripheral blood. The TCR beta CDR3 regions underwent amplification using RNA transcripts as the source. A first-round RT-PCR of the TCR CDR3 used the HTBI primer set. TCRdb re-called the multiplex PCR reads through MiXCR, storing one row per CDR3 protein. Of more than 250,000 distinct CDR3 sequences listed, approximately 16% are singletons. This CDR3 comprises 17 residues. Germline V gene lookup returns CDR1 KGHDR and CDR2 SFDVKD. The trim removed 4 bases at V and 3 bases at J, leaving 9 bases unmatched. This clonotype occurred a few times. Antigen specificity is unknown.

Sequencing was done on a sample of blood. The origin of this receptor is a woman aged 50 to 60 with Graves' hyperthyroidism that later progressed to Graves' ophthalmopathy. V is TRBV24-1 and J is TRBJ2-7, with 12 bases that match TRBD1. CDR3 in DNA: TGTGCCACCAGTGACTCCGGTGGGACAGGGGGCGGCTACGAGCAGTACTTC. Protein sequence: CATSDSGGTGGGYEQYF.